This entry lists 9 T cell receptor beta chains sequenced from one sample in a study of T cell repertoires in cytomegalovirus infection. MiXCR, applied by TCRdb to the reads, yields one record per CDR3 protein. The sample records 300,000 to 400,000 distinct CDR3 sequences, 25% to 30% being singletons. No antigen has been assigned to these receptors. The starting material was cultured PBMCs, obtained from culture after CMV antigen stimulation. The receptors stem from a human donor in good health (CMV status not recorded). Some clones in this sample may be carry-over from other donors' samples.

This clonotype has a count of ten or more. This sequence joins TRBV7-3 and TRBJ1-1, with 9 bases that match TRBD1. The J segment lost 4 bases and the V segment lost 5 bases, leaving 8 bases of the junction unmatched. The CDR3 extends over 15 amino acids. Germline CDR1 reads SGHTA; CDR2 reads FQGTGA. CDR3 bases: TGTGCCAGCAGCCAAGGGGGACAGGGTGGCACTGAAGCTTTCTTT. Translating gives CASSQGGQGGTEAFF.

The V gene is TRBV11-2, the J gene TRBJ1-1; D is undetermined. The V gene's germline CDR1 is SGHAT and CDR2 FQNNGV. CDR3 size: 15 residues. V lost 5 bases, J lost 0 bases, and 13 bases lay in between. The CDR3 spells CASSRTRRLNTEAFF. Here the CDR3 DNA reads TGTGCCAGCAGCCGTACGAGGCGACTGAACACTGAAGCTTTCTTT.

This clonotype has more than one count but fewer than ten. The genes are TRBV11-3 and TRBJ2-2; TRBD2 matches 8 bases. Germline V lookup: CDR1 SGHNT, CDR2 YENEEA. The V and J ends lost 1 base and 3 bases, in that order; junction bases with no gene match: 4. The CDR3 runs to 16 residues. Written as DNA, the CDR3 is TGTGCCAGCAGCTTAGCTTTCGGGGGGGACACCGGGGAGCTGTTTTTT. Residues: CASSLAFGGDTGELFF.

The table lists this clonotype with many counts. V is TRBV20-1 and J is TRBJ1-5, with D perhaps matching TRBD1 (5 bases). Trimming cost V 5 bases and J 4 bases, with 18 bases left between them. The CDR3 loop spans 15 amino acids. The V gene's germline CDR1 is DFQATT and CDR2 SNEGSKA (reference sequence). The DNA for the CDR3 is TGCAGTGCTGCCCCCCCAGAGGGACCTAATCAGCCCCAGCATTTT. Translating it yields CSAAPPEGPNQPQHF.

This clonotype was seen at least ten times. The V and J genes are TRBV7-2 and TRBJ2-1; a weak D match, TRBD2 (5 bases). V was trimmed by 3 bases and J by 6 bases, leaving 15 bases between them. Germline loops: CDR1 SGHTA, CDR2 FQGNSA. CDR3 length: 15 amino acids. This CDR3 reads CASSFGRRSGNEQFF. The CDR3 DNA reads TGTGCCAGCAGCTTTGGTCGGAGGTCCGGCAATGAGCAGTTCTTC. Full variable domain (missing parts from reference TRBV7-2 and TRBJ2-1): GAGVSQSPSNKVTEKGKDVELRCDPISGHTALYWYRQSLGQGLEFLIYFQGNSAPDKSGLPSDRFSAERTGGSVSTLTIQRTQQEDSAVYLCASSFGRRSGNEQFFGPGTRLTVL.

This rearrangement joins TRBV7-9 to TRBJ2-7; D is perhaps TRBD1 or TRBD2 (5 bases each). Trimming stripped 4 bases from V and 5 bases from J, with 21 bases between. Germline assignment: CDR1 SEHNR and CDR2 FQNEAQ (reference sequence). This CDR3 spans 16 amino acids. DNA for the CDR3: TGTGCCAGCAGCTCCACCTGGGGGAGCACCTTCCACGAGCAGTACTTC. Residues: CASSSTWGSTFHEQYF.

This clonotype was detected a few times. This chain links TRBV7-3 with TRBJ1-5; 7 bases agree with TRBD1. From germline, CDR1 is SGHTA and CDR2 FQGTGA. The CDR3 runs to 16 residues. Unmatched junction bases numbered 11, after V lost 4 bases and J lost 5 bases. This CDR3 is CASSSRTGLYHQPQHF. CDR3 nucleotides: TGTGCCAGCAGCTCTAGGACAGGATTATATCATCAGCCCCAGCATTTT.

This clonotype was observed a few times. The V and J genes are TRBV4-1 and TRBJ1-2; D is unclear. With 2 bases removed from V and 2 bases from J, the gap between germline ends came to 18 bases. This CDR3 is 17 amino acids long. Germline CDR1 is MGHRA and CDR2 is YSYEKL. The CDR3 bases are TGCGCCAGCAGCCAACCAGTAGGCCCGACGAAAAACTATGGCTACACCTTC. Residues: CASSQPVGPTKNYGYTF.

This clonotype was recorded a few times. The chain has TRBV19 and TRBJ1-5, with 9 bases matching TRBD1. V shed 7 bases, J shed 5 bases, and the junction held 9 bases outside the gene matches. The CDR3 covers 15 residues. Germline CDR1 and CDR2: LNHDA and SQIVND (reference sequence). DNA of the CDR3: TGTGCCAGTACCCGGGGACAGGGTGGGCATCAGCCCCAGCATTTT. It encodes CASTRGQGGHQPQHF.